This T cell receptor beta chain was observed in a study of control samples from healthy donors and cancer patients. From germline, CDR1 is KGHDR and CDR2 SFDVKD. V was trimmed by 12 bases and J by 9 bases, leaving 14 bases between them. The CDR3 spans 11 residues. Sequencing used immunoSEQ multiplex PCR; TCRdb keeps in-frame clones, though not all of them. The data show some 250,000 clones, about 80% seen once. The receptor was isolated from a woman aged 60-70 years with lung cancer. The sequenced material came from PBMCs. V and J are TRBV24-1 and TRBJ2-1; unclear D gene. The DNA for the CDR3 is TGTGCCCCTCCCCGCTATGGTGAGCAGTTCTTC. As protein: CAPPRYGEQFF.